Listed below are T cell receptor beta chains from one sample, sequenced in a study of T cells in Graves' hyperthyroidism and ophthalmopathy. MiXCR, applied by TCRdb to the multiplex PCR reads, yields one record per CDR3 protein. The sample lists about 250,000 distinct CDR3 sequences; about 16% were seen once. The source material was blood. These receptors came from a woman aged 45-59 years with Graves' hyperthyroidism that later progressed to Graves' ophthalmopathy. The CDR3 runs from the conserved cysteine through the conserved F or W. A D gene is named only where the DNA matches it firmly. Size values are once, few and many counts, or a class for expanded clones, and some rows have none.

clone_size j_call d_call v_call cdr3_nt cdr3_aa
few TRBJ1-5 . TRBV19 TGTGCCAGTATCCCACACCGTTATAGCAATCAGCCCCAGCATTTT CASIPHRYSNQPQHF
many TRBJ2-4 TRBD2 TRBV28 TGTGCCAGCAGTTTGTACGGGCGTAGCGGGTGGAACATTCAGTACTTC CASSLYGRSGWNIQYF
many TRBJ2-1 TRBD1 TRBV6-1 TGTGCCAGCAGTGCCGGGACAGTCAACAATGAGCAGTTCTTC CASSAGTVNNEQFF
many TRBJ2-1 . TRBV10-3 TGTGCCATCAAGGGACTTCACAATGAGCAGTTCTTC CAIKGLHNEQFF
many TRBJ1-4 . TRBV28 TGTGCCAGCAGGCCCCAGGGGAATGAAAAACTGTTTTTT CASRPQGNEKLFF
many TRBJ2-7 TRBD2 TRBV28 TGTGCCAGCAGTTTTCTAGCGGGAGGTGGCTACGAGCAGTACTTC CASSFLAGGGYEQYF
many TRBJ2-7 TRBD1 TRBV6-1 TGTGCCAGCAGTTACAGGGGACGGACCTCCTACGAGCAGTACTTC CASSYRGRTSYEQYF
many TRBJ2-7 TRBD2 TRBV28 TGTGCCAGCAGTTTAATCTCCTCTAGCGGGAGTCGGGACGAGCAGTACTTC CASSLISSSGSRDEQYF
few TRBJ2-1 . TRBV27 TGTGCCAGCAGTTTATGGGCTCGGGACGGAGTTGTCAATGAGCAGTTCTTC CASSLWARDGVVNEQFF
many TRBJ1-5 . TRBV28 TGTGCCAGCAGTTTATTGGGGGTGCAGCCCCAGCATTTT CASSLLGVQPQHF
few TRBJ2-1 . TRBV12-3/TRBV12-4 TGTGCCAGCAGTCTCCCATTTCAGGACAATGAGCAGTTCTTC CASSLPFQDNEQFF
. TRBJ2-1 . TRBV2 TGTGCCAGCAGCTTGGGTCCCTACTCCTACAATGAGCAGTTCTTC CASSLGPYSYNEQFF
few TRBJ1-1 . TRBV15 TGTGCCACCAGCAGAGGGCTGAACACTGAAGCTTTCTTT CATSRGLNTEAFF
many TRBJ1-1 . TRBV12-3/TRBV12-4 TGTGCCAGCACCCTCATCGGGGACACTGAAGCTTTCTTT CASTLIGDTEAFF
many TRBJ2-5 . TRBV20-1 TGCAGTGCTACATACGGAAAGACCCAGTACTTC CSATYGKTQYF
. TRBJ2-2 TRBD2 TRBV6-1 TGTGCCAGCAGGGGACTAGCAGTCAACACCGGGGAGCTGTTTTTT CASRGLAVNTGELFF
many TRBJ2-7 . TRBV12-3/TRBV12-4 TGTGCCAGCAGTTTAAAGGGGCTTCTCCGCGAGCAGTACTTC CASSLKGLLREQYF
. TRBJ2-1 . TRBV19 TGTGCCAGTAGTCCTCACTTACAGGGATATACCTACAATGAGCAGTTCTTC CASSPHLQGYTYNEQFF
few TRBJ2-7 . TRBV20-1 TGCAGTGCTACTCGCGGAACCTACGAGCAGTACTTC CSATRGTYEQYF
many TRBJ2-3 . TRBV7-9 TGTGCCAGCAGCTTAGACGGAGTTACAGATACGCAGTATTTT CASSLDGVTDTQYF
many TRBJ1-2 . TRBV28 TGTGCCAGCATCGAAAGGGGATATAATGGCTACACCTTC CASIERGYNGYTF
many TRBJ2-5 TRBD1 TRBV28 TGTGCCAGCAGCCTACTCGGGGACAGGGGGGAAGAGACCCAGTACTTC CASSLLGDRGEETQYF
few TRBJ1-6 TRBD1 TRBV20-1 TGCAGTGCTATACTCGGACAGGGGATATATAATTCACCCCTCCACTTT CSAILGQGIYNSPLHF
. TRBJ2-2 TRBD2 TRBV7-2 TGTGCCAGCAGCTTAGAGCGGGAGACGGACACCGGGGAGCTGTTTTTT CASSLERETDTGELFF
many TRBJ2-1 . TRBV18 TGTGCCAGCTCACCACCGCCCAGGGATGAGCAGTTCTTC CASSPPPRDEQFF
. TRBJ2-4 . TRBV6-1 TGTGCCAGCAGTGAACTCCTAGGGGCCAAAAACATTCAGTACTTC CASSELLGAKNIQYF
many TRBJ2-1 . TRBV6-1 TGTGCCAGCAGTCCTACTAGGGATGAGCAGTTCTTC CASSPTRDEQFF
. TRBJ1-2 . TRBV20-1 TGCAGTGCTAGCGGAAGAGGCTATGGCTACACCTTC CSASGRGYGYTF
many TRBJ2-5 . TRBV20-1 TGCAGTGCAAACGACCGACTCACACAAGAGACCCAGTACTTC CSANDRLTQETQYF
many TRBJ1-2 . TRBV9 TGTGCCAGCAGCGTCGGGGGGGCCAACTATGGCTACACCTTC CASSVGGANYGYTF
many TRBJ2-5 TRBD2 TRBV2 TGTGCCAGCAGTCGGACTAGCTCGTCGGAGACCCAGTACTTC CASSRTSSSETQYF
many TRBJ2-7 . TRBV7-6 TGTGCCAGCAGCTTATTAGCGGGACAGGACCCCTACGAGCAGTACTTC CASSLLAGQDPYEQYF
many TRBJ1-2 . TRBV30 TGTGCCTGGAGCCGGGGAGAATATGGCTACACCTTC CAWSRGEYGYTF
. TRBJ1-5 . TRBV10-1 TGCGCCAGCAGTGGGATTTTTACTTGGACAGACCCCGGTTCGGATCAGCCCCAGCATTTT CASSGIFTWTDPGSDQPQHF
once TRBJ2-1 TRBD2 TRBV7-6 TGTGCTACTAAGGGAGGGAGACTAGCGGGAGCTGAGCAGTTCTTC CATKGGRLAGAEQFF
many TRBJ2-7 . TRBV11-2 TGTGCCAGCAGCTCCGCGAGGTTGGAGGGCTGGTACGAGCAGTACTTC CASSSARLEGWYEQYF
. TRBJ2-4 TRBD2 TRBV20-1 TGCAGTGCCCGTCCGAGCGGGGGTAAAAACATTCAGTACTTC CSARPSGGKNIQYF
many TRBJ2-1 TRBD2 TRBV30 TGTGCCTGGAGTCGAGGGACTAGCGGGTACAATGAGCAGTTCTTC CAWSRGTSGYNEQFF
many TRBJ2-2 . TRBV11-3 TGTGCCAGCAGCTCCTCCGGGACAACCACCGGGGAGCTGTTTTTT CASSSSGTTTGELFF
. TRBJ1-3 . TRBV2 TGTGCCAGCAATTCAGGGAGGGTTGGAAACACCATATATTTT CASNSGRVGNTIYF
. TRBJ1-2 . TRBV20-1 TGCAGTGCCACCCTCGGGAGCGCAGGCTACACCTTC CSATLGSAGYTF
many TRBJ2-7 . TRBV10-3 TGTGCCATTTCGGCAGGGACCTACGAGCAGTACTTC CAISAGTYEQYF
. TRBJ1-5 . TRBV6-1 TGTGCCAGCCAAACCGTGAGGAATCAGCCCCAGCATTTT CASQTVRNQPQHF
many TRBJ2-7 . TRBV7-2 TGTGCCAGCAGCCCAGAGCACGAATACGAGCAGTACTTC CASSPEHEYEQYF
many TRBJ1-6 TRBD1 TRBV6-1 TGTGCCAGCAGGGAACAGGGGCTAGATTCACCCCTCCACTTT CASREQGLDSPLHF
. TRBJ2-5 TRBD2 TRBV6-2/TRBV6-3 TGTGCCAGCAGCCCGGGACTAGCGGGAGGGCCGGGGCAAGAGACCCAGTACTTC CASSPGLAGGPGQETQYF
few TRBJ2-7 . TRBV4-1 TGCGCCAGCAGCCAGAGAATGGAACTCTACGAGCAGTACTTC CASSQRMELYEQYF
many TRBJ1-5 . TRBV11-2 TGTGCCAGCAGCTTAAGCCAGGGAGGACAGCCCCAGCATTTT CASSLSQGGQPQHF
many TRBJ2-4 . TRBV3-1 TGTGCCAGCAGCCATGGTGAGGGCAAAAACATTCAGTACTTC CASSHGEGKNIQYF
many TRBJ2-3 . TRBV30 TGTGCCTGGAGTCGCATCCCCTCTTTGAGCACAGATACGCAGTATTTT CAWSRIPSLSTDTQYF
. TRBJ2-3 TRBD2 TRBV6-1 TGTGCCAGCAGGACTAGCGGGAGGGCTTTCAGGTCGTATTTT CASRTSGRAFRSYF
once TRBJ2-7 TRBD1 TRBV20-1 TGCAGTGCTAGGACAGGGGCCTTATCCTACGAGCAGTACTTC CSARTGALSYEQYF
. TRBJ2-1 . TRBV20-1 TGCAGTGCTCTTTCCTCTTTTAAGGGTTACAATGAGCAGTTCTTC CSALSSFKGYNEQFF
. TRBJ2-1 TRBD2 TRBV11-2 TGTGCCAGCAGCCGGAGGACTAGCGGCAATGAGCAGTTCTTC CASSRRTSGNEQFF